The clone carrying this T cell receptor beta chain was counted many times. Its antigen is not identified. CDR1 and CDR2 from the germline V gene are DFQATT and SNEGSKA (reference sequence). V lost 0 bases and J lost 2, with 0 bases in between. There are 11 residues in the CDR3. The data stem from a study of T cells in Graves' hyperthyroidism and ophthalmopathy. Notes on the study in general: Appearing also in blood were most of the thyroid clonotypes expanded above 0.001.

TCR beta CDR3 regions were amplified from RNA transcripts. When the TCR CDR3 underwent first-round RT-PCR, the HTBI primer set was used. A single record per CDR3 protein comes from TCRdb applying MiXCR to the multiplex PCR reads. The sample contains about 590,000 distinct CDR3 sequences, roughly 14% of which appear only once. Sequenced input: blood. J is TRBJ2-3 and V is TRBV20-1; D gene unclear. This TCR was recovered from a woman in her 30s with Graves' hyperthyroidism. In DNA form, the CDR3 reads TGCAGTGCTAGAGACACAGATACGCAGTATTTT. It encodes CSARDTDTQYF.